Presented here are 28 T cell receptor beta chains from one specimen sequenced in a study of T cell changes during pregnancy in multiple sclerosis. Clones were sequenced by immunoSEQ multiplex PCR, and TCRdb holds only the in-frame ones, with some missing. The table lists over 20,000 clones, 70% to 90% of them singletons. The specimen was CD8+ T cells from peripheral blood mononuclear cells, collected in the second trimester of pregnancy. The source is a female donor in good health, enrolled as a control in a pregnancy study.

CDR3 amino acids: CASSELGTSDSTGELFF. The CDR3 bases are TGTGCCAGCAGTGAATTAGGGACTAGCGACAGTACCGGGGAGCTGTTTTTT. This chain uses TRBV25-1 with TRBJ2-2; 10 bases agree with TRBD2. Germline V gene lookup returns CDR1 MGHDK and CDR2 SYGVNS. V was clipped by 1 base and J by 5 bases; unmatched bases: 7. The CDR3 has 17 amino acids.

The CDR3 DNA sequence: TGCGCCAGCAGCCAAGAAGGGGCCTTCTCTGGGGCCAACGTCCTGACTTTC. Its translation is CASSQEGAFSGANVLTF. The V gene is TRBV4-3, the J gene TRBJ2-6; a possible D gene is TRBD1 (5 bases). The CDR3 consists of 17 residues. Per germline, CDR1 LGHNA and CDR2 YSLEER. The V end was cut by 0 bases, the J end by 0 bases, with 9 bases between.

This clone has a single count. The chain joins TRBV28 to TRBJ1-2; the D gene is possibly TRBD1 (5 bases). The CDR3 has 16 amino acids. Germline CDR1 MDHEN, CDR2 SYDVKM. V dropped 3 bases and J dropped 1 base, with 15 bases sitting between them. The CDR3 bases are TGTGCCAGCAGTTTTATCCCGGGGGGTTTTAACTATGGCTACACCTTC. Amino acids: CASSFIPGGFNYGYTF.

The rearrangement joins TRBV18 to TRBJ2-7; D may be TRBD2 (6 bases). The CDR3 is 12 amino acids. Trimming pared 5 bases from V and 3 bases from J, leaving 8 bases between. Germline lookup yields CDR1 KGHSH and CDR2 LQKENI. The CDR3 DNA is TGTGCCAGCTCAGGGGGACTCTACGAGCAGTACTTC. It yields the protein CASSGGLYEQYF.

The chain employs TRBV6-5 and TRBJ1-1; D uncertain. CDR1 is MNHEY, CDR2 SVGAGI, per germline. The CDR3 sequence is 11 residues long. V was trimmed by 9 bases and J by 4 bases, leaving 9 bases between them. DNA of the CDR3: TGTGCCAGTCGCGGGCCCACTGAAGCTTTCTTT. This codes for CASRGPTEAFF.

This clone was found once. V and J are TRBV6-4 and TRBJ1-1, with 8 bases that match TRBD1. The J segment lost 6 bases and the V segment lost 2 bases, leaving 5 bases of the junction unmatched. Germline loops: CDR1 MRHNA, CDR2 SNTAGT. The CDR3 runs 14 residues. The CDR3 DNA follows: TGTGCCAGCAGTGACGGACAGGGAGGAGCTGAAGCTTTCTTT. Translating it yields CASSDGQGGAEAFF.

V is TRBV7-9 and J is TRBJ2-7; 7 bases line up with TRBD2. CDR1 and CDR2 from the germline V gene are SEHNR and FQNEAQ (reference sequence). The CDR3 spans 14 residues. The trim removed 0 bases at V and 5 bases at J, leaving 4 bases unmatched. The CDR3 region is CASSLAGTNDEQYF. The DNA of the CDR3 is TGTGCCAGCAGCTTAGCCGGGACTAACGACGAGCAGTACTTC.

The CDR3 reads CASSWGTPHEQFF. The DNA for the CDR3 is TGTGCCAGCAGTTGGGGGACTCCTCATGAGCAGTTCTTC. J is TRBJ2-1 and V is TRBV27; maybe TRBD2 (6 bases). Between the trimmed V and J ends, which lost 4 bases and 8 bases, there was a span of 12 bases. This CDR3 has 13 residues. CDR1 and CDR2 from the germline V gene are MNHEY and SMNVEV (reference sequence).

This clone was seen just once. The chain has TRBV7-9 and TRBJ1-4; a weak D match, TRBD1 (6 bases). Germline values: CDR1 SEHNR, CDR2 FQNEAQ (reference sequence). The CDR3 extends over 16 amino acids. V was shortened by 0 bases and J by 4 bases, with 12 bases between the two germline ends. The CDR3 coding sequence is TGTGCCAGCAGCTTAGCGCCCCAGGGACATAATGAAAAACTGTTTTTT. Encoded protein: CASSLAPQGHNEKLFF.

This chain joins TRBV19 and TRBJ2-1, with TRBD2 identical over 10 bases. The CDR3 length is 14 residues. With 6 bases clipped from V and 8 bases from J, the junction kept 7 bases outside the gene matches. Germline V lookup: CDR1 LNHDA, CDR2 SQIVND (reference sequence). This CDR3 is CASSPSGSRDEQFF. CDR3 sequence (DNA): TGTGCCAGTAGCCCTAGCGGGAGTCGCGATGAGCAGTTCTTC.

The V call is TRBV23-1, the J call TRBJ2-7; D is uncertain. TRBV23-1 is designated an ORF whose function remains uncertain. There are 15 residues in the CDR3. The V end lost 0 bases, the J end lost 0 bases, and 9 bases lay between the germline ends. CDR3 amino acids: CASSQSYCFSYEQYF. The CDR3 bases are TGCGCCAGCAGTCAATCGTACTGCTTCTCCTACGAGCAGTACTTC.

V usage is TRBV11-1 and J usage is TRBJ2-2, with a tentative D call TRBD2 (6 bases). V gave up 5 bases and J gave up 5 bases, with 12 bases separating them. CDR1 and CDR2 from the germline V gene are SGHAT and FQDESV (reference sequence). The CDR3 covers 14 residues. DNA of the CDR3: TGTGCCAGCAGCCCCGGGACTGATACCGGGGAGCTGTTTTTT. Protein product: CASSPGTDTGELFF.

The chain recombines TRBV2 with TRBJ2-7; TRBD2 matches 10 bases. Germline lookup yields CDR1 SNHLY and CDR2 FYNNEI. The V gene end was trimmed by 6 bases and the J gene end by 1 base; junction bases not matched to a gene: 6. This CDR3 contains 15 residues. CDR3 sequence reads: CASRGGLAASYEQYF. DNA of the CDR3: TGTGCCAGCAGGGGAGGACTAGCGGCATCCTACGAGCAGTACTTC.

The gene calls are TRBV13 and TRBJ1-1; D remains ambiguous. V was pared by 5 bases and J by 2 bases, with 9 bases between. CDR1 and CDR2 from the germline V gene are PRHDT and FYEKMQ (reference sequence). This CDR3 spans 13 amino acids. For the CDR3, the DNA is TGTGCCAGCAGCCTAAGCTTTAACACTGAAGCTTTCTTT. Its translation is CASSLSFNTEAFF.

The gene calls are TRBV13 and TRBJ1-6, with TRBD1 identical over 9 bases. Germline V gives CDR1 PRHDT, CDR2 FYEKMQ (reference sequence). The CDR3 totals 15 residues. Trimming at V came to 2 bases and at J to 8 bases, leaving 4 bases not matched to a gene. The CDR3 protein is CASSLWGQGDSPLHF. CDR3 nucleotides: TGTGCCAGCAGCTTATGGGGACAGGGTGATTCACCCCTCCACTTT.

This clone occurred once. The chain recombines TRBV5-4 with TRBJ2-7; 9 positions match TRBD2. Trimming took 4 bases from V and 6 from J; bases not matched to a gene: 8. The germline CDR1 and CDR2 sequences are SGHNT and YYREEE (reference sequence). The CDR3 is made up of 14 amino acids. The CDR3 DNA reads TGTGCCAGCAGCCCTGGCGGGGGGGAGGGCGAGCAGTACTTC. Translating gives CASSPGGGEGEQYF.

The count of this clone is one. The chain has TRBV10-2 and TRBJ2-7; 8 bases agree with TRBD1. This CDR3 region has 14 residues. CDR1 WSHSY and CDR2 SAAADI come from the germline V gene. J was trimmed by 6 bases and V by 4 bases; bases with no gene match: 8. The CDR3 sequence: CASSADRGSFEQYF. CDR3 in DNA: TGCGCCAGCAGTGCTGACAGGGGAAGTTTCGAGCAGTACTTC.

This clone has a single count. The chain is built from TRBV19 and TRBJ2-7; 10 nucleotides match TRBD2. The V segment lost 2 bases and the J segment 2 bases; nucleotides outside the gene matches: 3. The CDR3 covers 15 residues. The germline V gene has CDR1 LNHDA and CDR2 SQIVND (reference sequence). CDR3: CASSILAGAPYEQYF. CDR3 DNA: TGTGCCAGTAGTATACTAGCGGGAGCCCCCTACGAGCAGTACTTC.

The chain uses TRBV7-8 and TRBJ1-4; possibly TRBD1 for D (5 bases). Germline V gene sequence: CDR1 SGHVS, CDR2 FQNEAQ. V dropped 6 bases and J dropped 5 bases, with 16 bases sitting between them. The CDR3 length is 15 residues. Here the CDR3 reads CASSSWGLQNEKLFF. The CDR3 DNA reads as TGTGCCAGCAGTTCATGGGGACTACAAAATGAAAAACTGTTTTTT. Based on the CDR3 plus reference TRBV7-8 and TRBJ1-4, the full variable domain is GAGVSQSPRYKVAKRGQDVALRCDPISGHVSLFWYQQALGQGPEFLTYFQNEAQLDKSGLPSDRFFAERPEGSVSTLKIQRTQQEDSAVYLCASSSWGLQNEKLFFGSGTQLSVL.

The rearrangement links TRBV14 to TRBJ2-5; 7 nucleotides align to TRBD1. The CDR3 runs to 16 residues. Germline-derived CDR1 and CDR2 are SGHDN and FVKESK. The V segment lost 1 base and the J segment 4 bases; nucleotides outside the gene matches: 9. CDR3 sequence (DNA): TGTGCCAGCAGCCAAGCCCCATGGGCAGGGGGAGAGACCCAGTACTTC. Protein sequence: CASSQAPWAGGETQYF.

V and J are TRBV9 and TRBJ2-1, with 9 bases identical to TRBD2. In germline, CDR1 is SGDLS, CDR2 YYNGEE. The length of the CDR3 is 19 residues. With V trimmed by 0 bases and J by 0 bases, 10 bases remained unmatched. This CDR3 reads CASSVDWLAGTYSYNEQFF. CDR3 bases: TGTGCCAGCAGCGTAGATTGGCTAGCGGGGACTTACTCCTACAATGAGCAGTTCTTC.

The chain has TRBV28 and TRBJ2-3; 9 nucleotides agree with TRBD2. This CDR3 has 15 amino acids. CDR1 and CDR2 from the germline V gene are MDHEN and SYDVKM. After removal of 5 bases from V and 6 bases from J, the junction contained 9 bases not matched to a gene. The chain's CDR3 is CASSTLAGTSDTQYF. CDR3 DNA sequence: TGTGCCAGCAGTACCCTAGCGGGAACGAGTGATACGCAGTATTTT.

CDR3 amino acids: CASSLAGGETQYF. In nucleotides, the CDR3 is TGTGCCAGCAGCTTAGCGGGAGGGGAGACCCAGTACTTC. The rearrangement links TRBV7-2 to TRBJ2-5; 7 nucleotides agree with TRBD2. After removal of 0 bases from V and 5 bases from J, the junction contained 0 bases not matched to a gene. Germline V lookup: CDR1 SGHTA, CDR2 FQGNSA. The CDR3 consists of 13 residues.

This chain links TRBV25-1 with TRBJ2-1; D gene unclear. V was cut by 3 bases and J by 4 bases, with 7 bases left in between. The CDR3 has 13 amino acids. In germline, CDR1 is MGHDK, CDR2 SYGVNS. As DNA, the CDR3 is TGTGCCAGCAGTGACGCGCCTTACAATGAGCAGTTCTTC. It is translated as CASSDAPYNEQFF.

The CDR3 reads CASSLLAGPGGTDTQYF. CDR3 DNA: TGTGCCAGCAGCCTATTAGCGGGGCCGGGGGGCACAGATACGCAGTATTTT. The chain couples TRBV7-9 to TRBJ2-3; 8 bases line up with TRBD2. The CDR3 length is 17 residues. Per germline, CDR1 SEHNR and CDR2 FQNEAQ (reference sequence). Trimming at V came to 5 bases and at J to 1 base, leaving 11 bases not matched to a gene.

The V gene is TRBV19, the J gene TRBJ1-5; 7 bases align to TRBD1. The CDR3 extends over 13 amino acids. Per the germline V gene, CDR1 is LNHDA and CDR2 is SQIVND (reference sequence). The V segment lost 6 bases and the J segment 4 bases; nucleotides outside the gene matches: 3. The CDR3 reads CASSGTENQPQHF. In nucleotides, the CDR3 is TGTGCCAGTAGCGGGACAGAGAATCAGCCCCAGCATTTT. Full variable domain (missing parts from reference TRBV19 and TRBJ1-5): DGGITQSPKYLFRKEGQNVTLSCEQNLNHDAMYWYRQDPGQGLRLIYYSQIVNDFQKGDIAEGYSVSREKKESFPLTVTSAQKNPTAFYLCASSGTENQPQHFGDGTRLSIL.

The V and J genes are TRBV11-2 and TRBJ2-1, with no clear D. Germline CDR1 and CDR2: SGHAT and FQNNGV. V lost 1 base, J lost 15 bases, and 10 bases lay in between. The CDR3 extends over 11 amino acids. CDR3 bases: TGTGCCAGCAGCTTAGCCCGGGTTGTGTTCTTC. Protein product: CASSLARVVFF.

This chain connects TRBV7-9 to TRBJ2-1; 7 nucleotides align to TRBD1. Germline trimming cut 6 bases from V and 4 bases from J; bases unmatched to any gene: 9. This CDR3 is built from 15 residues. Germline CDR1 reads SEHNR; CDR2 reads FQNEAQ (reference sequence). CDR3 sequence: CASSIGQELYNEQFF. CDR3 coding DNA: TGTGCCAGCAGTATTGGACAGGAATTATACAATGAGCAGTTCTTC. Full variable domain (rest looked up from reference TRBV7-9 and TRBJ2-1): DTGVSQNPRHKITKRGQNVTFRCDPISEHNRLYWYRQTLGQGPEFLTYFQNEAQLEKSRLLSDRFSAERPKGSFSTLEIQRTEQGDSAMYLCASSIGQELYNEQFFGPGTRLTVL.